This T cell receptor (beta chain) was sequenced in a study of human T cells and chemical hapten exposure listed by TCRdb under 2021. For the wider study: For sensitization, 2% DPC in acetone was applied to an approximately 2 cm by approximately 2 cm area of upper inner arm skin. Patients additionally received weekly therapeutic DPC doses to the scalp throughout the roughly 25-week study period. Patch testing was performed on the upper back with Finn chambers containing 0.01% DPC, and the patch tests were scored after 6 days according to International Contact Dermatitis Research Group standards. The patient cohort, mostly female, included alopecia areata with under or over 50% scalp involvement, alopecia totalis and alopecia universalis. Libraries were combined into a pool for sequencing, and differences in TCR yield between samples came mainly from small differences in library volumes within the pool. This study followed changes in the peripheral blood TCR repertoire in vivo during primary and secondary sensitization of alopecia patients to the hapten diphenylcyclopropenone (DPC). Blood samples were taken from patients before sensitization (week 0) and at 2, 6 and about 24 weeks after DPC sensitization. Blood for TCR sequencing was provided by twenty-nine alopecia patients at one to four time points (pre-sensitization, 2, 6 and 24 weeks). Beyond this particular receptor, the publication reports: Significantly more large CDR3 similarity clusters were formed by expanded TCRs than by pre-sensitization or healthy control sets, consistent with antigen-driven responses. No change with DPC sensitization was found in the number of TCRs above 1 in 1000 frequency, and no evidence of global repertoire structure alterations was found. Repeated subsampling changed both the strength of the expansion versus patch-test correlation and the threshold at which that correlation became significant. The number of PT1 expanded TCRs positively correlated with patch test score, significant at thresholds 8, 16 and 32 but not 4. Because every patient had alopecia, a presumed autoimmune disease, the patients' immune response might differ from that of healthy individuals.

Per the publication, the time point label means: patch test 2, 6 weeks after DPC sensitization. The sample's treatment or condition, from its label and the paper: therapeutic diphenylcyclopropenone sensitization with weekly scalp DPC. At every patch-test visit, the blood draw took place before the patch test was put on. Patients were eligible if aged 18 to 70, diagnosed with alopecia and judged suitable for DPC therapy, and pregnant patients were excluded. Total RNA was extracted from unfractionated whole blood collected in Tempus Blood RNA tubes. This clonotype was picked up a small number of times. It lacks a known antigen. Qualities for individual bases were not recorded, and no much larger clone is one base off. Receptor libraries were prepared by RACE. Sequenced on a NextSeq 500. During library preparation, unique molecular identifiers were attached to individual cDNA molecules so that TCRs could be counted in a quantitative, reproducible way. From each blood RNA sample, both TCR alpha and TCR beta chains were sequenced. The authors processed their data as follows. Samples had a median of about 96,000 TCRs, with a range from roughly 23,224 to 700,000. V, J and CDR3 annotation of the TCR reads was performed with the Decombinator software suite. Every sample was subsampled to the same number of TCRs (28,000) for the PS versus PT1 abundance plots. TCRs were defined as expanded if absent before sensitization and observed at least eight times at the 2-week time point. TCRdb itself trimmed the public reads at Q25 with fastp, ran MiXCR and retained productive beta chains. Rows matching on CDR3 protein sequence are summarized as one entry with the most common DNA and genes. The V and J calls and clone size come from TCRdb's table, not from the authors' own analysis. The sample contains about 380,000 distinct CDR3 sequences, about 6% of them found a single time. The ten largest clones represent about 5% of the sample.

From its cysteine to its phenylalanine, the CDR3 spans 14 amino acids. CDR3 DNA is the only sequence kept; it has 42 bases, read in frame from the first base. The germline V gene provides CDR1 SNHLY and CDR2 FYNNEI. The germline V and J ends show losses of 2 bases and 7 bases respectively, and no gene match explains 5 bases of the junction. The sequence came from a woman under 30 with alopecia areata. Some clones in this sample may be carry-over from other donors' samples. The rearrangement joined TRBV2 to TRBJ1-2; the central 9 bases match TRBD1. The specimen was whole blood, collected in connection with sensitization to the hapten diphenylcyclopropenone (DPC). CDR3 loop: CASSERTGARGYTF. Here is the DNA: TGTGCCAGCAGTGAAAGGACAGGGGCACGTGGCTACACCTTC.